Each of the 3 T cell receptor beta chains below was sequenced from the same sample in a study of T cell responses to AZD1222 COVID-19 vaccine. This table comes from immunoSEQ multiplex PCR, and its TCRdb copy is limited to in-frame clones, with some not included. The sample consists of about 120,000 clones, around 87% of them appearing once. This material consisted of peripheral blood, taken on day 0 of AZD1222 vaccination. These receptors came from an adult in good health.

J is TRBJ2-5 and V is TRBV29-1; TRBD2 agrees at 14 bases. CDR1 is SQVTM and CDR2 is ANQGSEA in the germline V gene. Losses at the gene ends were 7 bases for V and 5 bases for J; bases not matched to a gene: 9. This CDR3 contains 15 residues. The CDR3, as DNA: TGCAGCGCGACAGGACTAGCGGGAGGTCGGGAGACCCAGTACTTC. Translation gives CSATGLAGGRETQYF.

The chain combines TRBV27 with TRBJ1-1; D not resolved. CDR3 size: 17 residues. In germline, CDR1 is MNHEY, CDR2 SMNVEV (reference sequence). V lost 5 bases to trimming and J lost 0 bases, with 19 bases between them. This CDR3 reads CASSRRSRQALNTEAFF. CDR3 coding DNA: TGTGCCAGCAGTAGACGGAGTCGGCAGGCCTTGAACACTGAAGCTTTCTTT.

The rearrangement links TRBV28 to TRBJ1-5; the D gene is possibly TRBD1 (5 bases). CDR1 is MDHEN and CDR2 is SYDVKM in the germline V gene. CDR3 length: 13 residues. V dropped 6 bases and J dropped 10 bases, with 16 bases sitting between them. In DNA form, the CDR3 reads TGTGCCAGCAGCCTTCGGGGGTTTGGACCCCAGCATTTT. Its translation: CASSLRGFGPQHF.